The entry below describes one T cell receptor beta chain. What it binds is unknown. This sample stems from a study of OX40 agonist ivuxolimab in advanced cancers. Study details: Intravenous ivuxolimab at 0.01 to 10 mg/kg was given to patients every 2 weeks. Partial responses were achieved by three patients, of whom one had hepatocellular carcinoma and two had cutaneous melanoma.

General study points: Expansion of clones was among the lowest in partial responders at 0.1-3.0 mg/kg. Antigen specificity remained undetermined for the expanded peripheral T cells.

V lost 5 bases and J lost 2, with 8 bases in between. This CDR3 comprises 13 residues. Germline CDR1 is LNHNV and CDR2 is YYDKDF (reference sequence). Assay: immunoSEQ multiplex PCR; the TCRdb copy retains only in-frame clones and omits some. The table lists approximately 89,000 clones, 75% to 95% of them singletons, with 2% to 2.5% in the top ten. The specimen was CD4+ or CD8+ T cells sorted from blood, collected in a trial of the OX40 agonist ivuxolimab. The TCR was taken from an adult with an advanced solid tumor such as melanoma, head and neck, liver or kidney cancer. This chain joins TRBV15 and TRBJ2-3, with D possibly being TRBD1 or TRBD2 (5 bases each). The chain's CDR3 is CATSGGYTDTQYF. The CDR3 nucleotides read TGTGCCACCAGCGGGGGATACACAGATACGCAGTATTTT.